The 6 T cell receptor beta chains reported below all come from one sample, sequenced in a study of neurological immune-mediated disorders. MiXCR, applied by TCRdb to the 5' RACE reads, yields one record per CDR3 protein. The sample contains approximately 50,000 distinct CDR3 sequences, around 4% of which appear only once. Sequencing was done on a sample of PBMCs. These receptors originate from a man aged 55 to 70 with multiple sclerosis.

This clonotype has a count of ten or more. J is TRBJ2-3 and V is TRBV29-1; perhaps TRBD1 as D (5 bases). Trimming left V 1 base short and J 2 bases short, with 13 bases between. The CDR3 extends over 15 amino acids. Germline V gene data show CDR1 as SQVTM and CDR2 as ANQGSEA. The CDR3: CSVEGWAGLTDTQYF. CDR3 sequence (DNA): TGCAGCGTTGAAGGTTGGGCAGGGCTCACAGATACGCAGTATTTT.

At least ten counts were recorded for this clonotype. DNA of the CDR3: TGCAGTGCTTCTTCCTGGGAGAGCTCCTACAATGAGCAGTTCTTC. It codes for CSASSWESSYNEQFF. This sequence joins TRBV20-1 and TRBJ2-1, with D perhaps TRBD2 (5 bases). The CDR3 totals 15 residues. CDR1 DFQATT and CDR2 SNEGSKA come from the germline V gene (reference sequence). Deletions cut 5 bases from V and 0 bases from J, with 14 bases between.

Many counts were recorded for this clonotype. The gene calls are TRBV5-1 and TRBJ2-1; D is ambiguous. There are 13 residues in the CDR3. V was trimmed by 0 bases and J by 7 bases, leaving 8 bases between them. Germline loops: CDR1 SGHRS, CDR2 YFSETQ. Written as DNA, the CDR3 is TGCGCCAGCAGCTTGGCCGTCGCTAATGAGCAGTTCTTC. This translates into CASSLAVANEQFF.

This clonotype has at least ten counts. The chain is built from TRBV10-3 and TRBJ2-2, with D unresolved. Germline V gene data show CDR1 as ENHRY and CDR2 as SYGVKD. Trimming shortened V by 4 bases and J by 5 bases, and 5 bases separated the two germline ends. This CDR3 region has 12 residues. The DNA of the CDR3 is TGTGCCATCAGTGGCTTTACCGGGGAGCTGTTTTTT. Translating it yields CAISGFTGELFF.

This clonotype was seen many times. The chain uses TRBV12-3 or TRBV12-4 and TRBJ2-6; 9 bases match TRBD1. This CDR3 comprises 16 residues. With V trimmed by 5 bases and J by 3 bases, 5 bases remained unmatched. CDR3 bases: TGTGCCAGCAGTGTTACAGGGGGCGGTGGGGCCAACGTCCTGACTTTC. Amino acids: CASSVTGGGGANVLTF.

Comments on this clonotype: An end of the junction does not agree with germline; a read error may underlie this. The J gene is TRBJ1-6, the V gene TRBV20-1, with a weak D call TRBD1 (5 bases). Germline CDR1 and CDR2: DFQATT and SNEGSKA (reference sequence). CDR3 size: 14 residues. The chain's CDR3 is CSASGGAADSPLNF. In DNA form, the CDR3 reads TGCAGTGCTAGTGGCGGGGCGGCTGATTCACCCCTCAACTTT.